Listed here are 11 T cell receptor beta chains from one sample, sequenced in a study of blood T cells in healthy people across ages. A J-beta primer mix and a sample-barcoded 5' primer were used in a second PCR of roughly 6 to 12 cycles. One entry per CDR3 protein results from TCRdb running MiXCR on the 5' RACE reads. This sample has roughly 800,000 distinct CDR3 sequences, with about 62% found just once. The sample was blood. The receptors here all came from a man aged 25 to 40 in good health.

This chain connects TRBV6-2 or TRBV6-3 to TRBJ2-7, with D perhaps matching TRBD1 or TRBD2 (5 bases each). CDR3 length: 14 amino acids. CDR1 is MNHEY, CDR2 SVGEGT, per germline. Between the trimmed V and J ends, which lost 2 bases and 0 bases, there was a span of 8 bases. The DNA of the CDR3 is TGTGCCAGCAGTTACGGGGGATACTCCTACGAGCAGTACTTC. This sequence encodes CASSYGGYSYEQYF.

The gene calls are TRBV4-1 and TRBJ2-1; 12 positions match TRBD2. The length of the CDR3 is 16 residues. Germline assignment: CDR1 MGHRA and CDR2 YSYEKL. V lost 0 bases to trimming and J lost 9 bases; unmatched junction nucleotides: 6. The CDR3 here is CASSQDLLAGGFEQFF. Written as DNA, the CDR3 is TGCGCCAGCAGCCAAGATTTACTAGCGGGAGGATTTGAGCAGTTCTTC.

This clonotype came up a few times. This chain connects TRBV4-3 to TRBJ2-1; 11 bases are shared with TRBD2. Germline CDR1 reads LGHNA; CDR2 reads YSLEER. V lost 0 bases, J lost 8 bases, and 6 bases stayed unmatched. This CDR3 spans 16 amino acids. The CDR3 DNA sequence: TGCGCCAGCAGCCAAGATCGTTTAGCGGGAGGGTATGAGCAGTTCTTC. Translated, it gives CASSQDRLAGGYEQFF.

This clonotype was found many times. J is TRBJ1-6 and V is TRBV9; tentatively, D is TRBD1 (6 bases). The V end was cut by 3 bases, the J end by 7 bases, with 11 bases between. This CDR3 has 14 residues. The germline CDR1 and CDR2 sequences are SGDLS and YYNGEE. This CDR3 reads CASSGDRTNSPLHF. CDR3 nucleotides: TGTGCCAGCAGCGGTGACAGGACAAATTCACCCCTCCACTTT.

This chain links TRBV28 with TRBJ2-1; 10 positions agree with TRBD2. The DNA matches TRBJ2-7 better at its end, which makes the J call doubtful. CDR1 MDHEN and CDR2 SYDVKM come from the germline V gene. The CDR3 consists of 17 residues. This CDR3 is CASSSIPRLAGGHEQYF. In nucleotides, the CDR3 is TGTGCCAGCAGTTCCATTCCAAGATTAGCGGGAGGTCACGAGCAGTACTTC.

For this clonotype: This may arise from a read error, as a much more abundant clone is one base away. The J gene is TRBJ2-5, the V gene TRBV7-2; the D gene is possibly TRBD2 (6 bases). With the DNA end fitting TRBJ2-7 better, the J assignment may be wrong. The length of the CDR3 is 14 residues. Germline values: CDR1 SGHTA, CDR2 FQGNSA. CDR3 coding DNA: TGTGCCAGCAGCGCGTACGTCAGGGAGGCCGAGCAGTACTTC. Its translation is CASSAYVREAEQYF.

This clonotype was picked up one time. The chain employs TRBV29-1 and TRBJ1-1; 8 positions match TRBD1. Germline loops: CDR1 SQVTM, CDR2 ANQGSEA. With V trimmed by 6 bases and J by 2 bases, 5 bases remained unmatched. The CDR3 is 13 amino acids. CDR3 in amino acids: CSVLQGGNTEAFF. As DNA, the CDR3 is TGCAGCGTCTTACAGGGGGGCAACACTGAAGCTTTCTTT.

This clonotype has only a few counts. The rearrangement uses TRBV29-1 and TRBJ2-7; 7 positions agree with TRBD2. CDR3 length: 13 residues. The V and J ends lost 5 bases and 2 bases, in that order; junction bases with no gene match: 6. Looked up from germline, CDR1 is SQVTM and CDR2 is ANQGSEA. CDR3 bases: TGCAGCGTTACCGGGACTACCGCCTACGAGCAGTACTTC. Translation: CSVTGTTAYEQYF.

The rearrangement uses TRBV29-1 and TRBJ2-7, with 7 bases matching TRBD1. J lost 7 bases, V lost 3 bases, and 15 bases had no gene match. Germline loops: CDR1 SQVTM, CDR2 ANQGSEA. The CDR3 runs 15 residues. CDR3 nucleotides: TGCAGCGTTGACCTTTGGCGGCAGGGGGTCTTGGAGCAGTACTTC. This encodes CSVDLWRQGVLEQYF.

The rearrangement joins TRBV20-1 to TRBJ1-1; D may be TRBD1 (5 bases). Germline-derived CDR1 and CDR2 are DFQATT and SNEGSKA (reference sequence). This CDR3 has 14 amino acids. Trimming removed 2 bases from V and 3 bases from J, with 13 bases in between. The CDR3 nucleotides read TGCAGTGCTAGAAAGGGATCAGGGCACACTGAAGCTTTCTTT. This sequence encodes CSARKGSGHTEAFF.

The CDR3 nucleotides are TGCAGCGTTGAAGGTGAAACTAATGAAAAACTGTTTTTT. Residues: CSVEGETNEKLFF. This chain links TRBV29-1 with TRBJ1-4; D unresolved. This CDR3 has 13 amino acids. Germline V CDR1 and CDR2: SQVTM, ANQGSEA. Trimming removed 1 base from V and 1 base from J, with 4 bases in between.